What follows describes a single T cell receptor (beta chain). Its antigen is unknown. The sample belongs to a study of CD8 T cells in Susac syndrome. V shed 6 bases, J shed 0 bases, and the junction held 2 bases outside the gene matches. Germline values: CDR1 MDHEN, CDR2 SYDVKM. The length of the CDR3 is 15 residues. General study findings and limits: No clonal expansion appeared among CD4+ T cells in Susac patients.

cDNA came from around 0.54 to 1 ug RNA primed by random hexamers. Across 54 Vbeta and 13 Jbeta, immunoSEQ multiplex PCR amplified TCR beta CDR3. One entry per CDR3 protein results from TCRdb running MiXCR on the immunoSEQ multiplex PCR reads. In the table there are about 200,000 distinct CDR3 sequences, around 90% of which are singletons. From blood CD8+ and CD4+ T cells, TCR beta sequences were generated. The receptor was isolated from a human donor with Susac syndrome. J is TRBJ2-1 and V is TRBV28, with TRBD2 matching over 10 bases. Input material: CD4+ T cells from PBMCs. The CDR3 DNA reads TGTGCCAGCAGATCTAGCGGGAGCTCCTACAATGAGCAGTTCTTC. It codes for CASRSSGSSYNEQFF.